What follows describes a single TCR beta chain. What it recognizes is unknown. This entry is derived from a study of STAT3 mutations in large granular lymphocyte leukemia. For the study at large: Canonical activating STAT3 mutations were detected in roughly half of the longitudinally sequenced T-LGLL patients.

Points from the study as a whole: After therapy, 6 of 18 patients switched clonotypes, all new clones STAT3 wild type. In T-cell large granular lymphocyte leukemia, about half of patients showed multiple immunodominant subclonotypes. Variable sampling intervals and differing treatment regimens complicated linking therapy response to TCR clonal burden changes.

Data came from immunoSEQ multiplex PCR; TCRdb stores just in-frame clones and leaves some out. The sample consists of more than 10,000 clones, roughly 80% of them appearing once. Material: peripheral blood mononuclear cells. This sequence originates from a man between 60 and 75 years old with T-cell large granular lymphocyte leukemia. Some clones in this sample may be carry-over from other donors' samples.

CDR3 DNA: TGTGCCAGCAGCCCGCAGGGGTCTGGACCCAATCAGCCCCAGCATTTT. Translation: CASSPQGSGPNQPQHF. This chain joins TRBV7-2 and TRBJ1-5, with D perhaps TRBD1 (6 bases). V was trimmed by 5 bases and J by 3 bases, leaving 17 bases between them. This CDR3 is 16 amino acids long. CDR1 is SGHTA and CDR2 is FQGNSA in the germline V gene.